This entry features one T cell receptor beta chain sequence. What it binds is not known. This entry is derived from a study of T cell responses to AZD1222 COVID-19 vaccine. The study's findings and limits: Distributed over spike, vaccine-associated CD4 TCRs predominated at 160-218 and 743-854.

The method was immunoSEQ multiplex PCR; TCRdb's version includes in-frame clones alone and lacks a portion of them. The sample has approximately 60,000 clones, around 88% seen once. Doses given second, at about 4 or about 12 weeks, were pooled. The CDR3 consists of 13 residues. Per the germline V gene, CDR1 is GTSNPN and CDR2 is SVGIG (reference sequence). With V trimmed by 2 bases and J by 5 bases, 6 bases remained unmatched. Sample: peripheral blood, taken 28 days after the second AZD1222 dose. The gene calls are TRBV30 and TRBJ2-7; 7 bases agree with TRBD2. This clonotype originated in an adult who received the AZD1222 COVID-19 vaccine. The CDR3 DNA reads as TGTGCCTGGAGTTCGCAGGGAGGGGACGAGCAGTACTTC. Amino acid sequence: CAWSSQGGDEQYF.